Following are 4 T cell receptor beta chains from one sample sequenced in a study of response to subunit inactivated influenza vaccine. TCRdb ran MiXCR on the RT-PCR reads and lists one entry per CDR3 protein. The table lists about 700,000 distinct CDR3 sequences, 11% to 15% of them singletons, with around 6.5% in the top ten. The starting material was PBMCs from blood, obtained approximately 15 days before vaccination. These receptors came from a man aged 50-60 years who received an inactivated influenza vaccine.

This clonotype was counted a few times. This sequence joins TRBV4-2 and TRBJ1-2; D call uncertain. V dropped 3 bases and J dropped 8 bases, with 16 bases sitting between them. Per the germline V gene, CDR1 is LGHNA and CDR2 is YNFKEQ. The CDR3 is 14 amino acids. CDR3 in DNA: TGTGCCAGCAGCCAGGAACCAGGCGTCTCGGGCTACACCTTC. It codes for CASSQEPGVSGYTF.

V is TRBV12-3 or TRBV12-4 and J is TRBJ2-2; 7 bases align to TRBD2. Trimming cost V 5 bases and J 7 bases; bases outside gene matches: 10. The CDR3 runs 15 residues. The CDR3 protein is CASSQSGLVGGELFF. The CDR3 bases are TGTGCCAGCAGTCAGTCCGGACTAGTCGGCGGGGAGCTGTTTTTT.

The J gene is TRBJ2-1, the V gene TRBV7-2; D is unresolved. Germline V gives CDR1 SGHTA, CDR2 FQGNSA. This CDR3 comprises 14 residues. Trimming stripped 6 bases from V and 6 bases from J, with 15 bases between. CDR3 region: CASSSHLTGNEQFF. The CDR3 DNA follows: TGTGCCAGCAGTTCCCACCTAACGGGCAATGAGCAGTTCTTC.

This clonotype was detected a few times. The chain uses TRBV20-1 and TRBJ2-7, with 7 bases that match TRBD2. In germline, CDR1 is DFQATT, CDR2 SNEGSKA (reference sequence). The CDR3 is 14 amino acids. V was pared by 5 bases and J by 3 bases, with 10 bases of the junction left unmatched. The CDR3 here is CSAHGLAEDYEQYF. The CDR3, as DNA: TGCAGTGCTCATGGGCTAGCGGAGGACTACGAGCAGTACTTC.